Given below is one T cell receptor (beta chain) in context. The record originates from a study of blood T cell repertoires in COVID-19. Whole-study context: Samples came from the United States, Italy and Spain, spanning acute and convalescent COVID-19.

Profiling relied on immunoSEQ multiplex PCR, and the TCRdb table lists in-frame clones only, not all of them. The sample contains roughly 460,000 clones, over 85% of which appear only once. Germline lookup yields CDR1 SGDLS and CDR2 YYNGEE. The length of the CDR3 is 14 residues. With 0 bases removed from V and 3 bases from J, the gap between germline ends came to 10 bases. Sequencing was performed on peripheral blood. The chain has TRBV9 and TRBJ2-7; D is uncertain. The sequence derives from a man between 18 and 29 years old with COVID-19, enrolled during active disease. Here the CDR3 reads CASSVVSSSYEQYF. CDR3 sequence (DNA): TGTGCCAGCAGCGTAGTTAGTAGCAGCTACGAGCAGTACTTC.